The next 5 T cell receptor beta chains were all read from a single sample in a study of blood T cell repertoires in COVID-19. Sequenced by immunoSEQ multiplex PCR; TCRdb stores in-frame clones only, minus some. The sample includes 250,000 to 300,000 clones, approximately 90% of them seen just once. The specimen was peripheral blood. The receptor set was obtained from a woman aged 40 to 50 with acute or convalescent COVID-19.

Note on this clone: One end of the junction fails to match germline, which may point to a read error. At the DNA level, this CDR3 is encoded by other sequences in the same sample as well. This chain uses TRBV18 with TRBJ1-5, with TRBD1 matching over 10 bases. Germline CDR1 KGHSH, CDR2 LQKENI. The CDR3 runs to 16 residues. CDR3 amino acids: CASSPRQGASNQPQHF. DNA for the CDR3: TGTGCCAGCTCGCCACGACAGGGGGCTAGCAATCAGCCCCAGCATTTT.

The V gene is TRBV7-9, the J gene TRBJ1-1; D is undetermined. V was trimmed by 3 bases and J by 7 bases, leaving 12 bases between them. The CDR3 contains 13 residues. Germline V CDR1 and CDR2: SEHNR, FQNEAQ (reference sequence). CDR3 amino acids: CASSFRVALEAFF. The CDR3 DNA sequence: TGTGCCAGCAGCTTCCGGGTGGCCCTTGAAGCTTTCTTT.

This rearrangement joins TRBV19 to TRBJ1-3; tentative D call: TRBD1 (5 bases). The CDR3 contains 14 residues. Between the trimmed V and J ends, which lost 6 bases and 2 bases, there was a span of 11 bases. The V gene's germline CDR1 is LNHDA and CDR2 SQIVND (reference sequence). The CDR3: CASRKQGAGNTIYF. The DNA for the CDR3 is TGTGCCAGTAGGAAGCAGGGCGCTGGAAACACCATATATTTT.

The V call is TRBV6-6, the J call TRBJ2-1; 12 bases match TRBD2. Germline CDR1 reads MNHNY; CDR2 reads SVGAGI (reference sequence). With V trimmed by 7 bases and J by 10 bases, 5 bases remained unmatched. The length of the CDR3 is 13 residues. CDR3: CASTVTSGGEQFF. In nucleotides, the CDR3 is TGTGCCAGCACCGTGACTAGCGGGGGCGAGCAGTTCTTC.

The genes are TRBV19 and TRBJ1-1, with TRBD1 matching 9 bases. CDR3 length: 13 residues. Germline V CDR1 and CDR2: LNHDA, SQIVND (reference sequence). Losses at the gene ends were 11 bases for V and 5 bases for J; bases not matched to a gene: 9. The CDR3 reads CALLGQGGTEAFF. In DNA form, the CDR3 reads TGTGCCTTACTGGGACAGGGAGGGACTGAAGCTTTCTTT. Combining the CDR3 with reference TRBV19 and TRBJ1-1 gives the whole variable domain DGGITQSPKYLFRKEGQNVTLSCEQNLNHDAMYWYRQDPGQGLRLIYYSQIVNDFQKGDIAEGYSVSREKKESFPLTVTSAQKNPTAFYLCALLGQGGTEAFFGQGTRLTVV.